This T cell receptor (beta chain) was recorded in a study of T cells in localized non-small cell lung cancer. CDR1 MDHEN and CDR2 SYDVKM come from the germline V gene. The V end lost 6 bases, the J end lost 4 bases, and 16 bases lay between the germline ends. This CDR3 region has 15 residues. Study-level results: There were a median around 57 of the top 100 tumor clones appearing in adjacent lung.

Assay: immunoSEQ multiplex PCR; the TCRdb copy retains only in-frame clones and omits some. The repertoire holds approximately 33,000 clones, around nine tenths seen once, with roughly 6.9% in the top ten. A word on this clone: The target antigen is unknown.

This chain joins TRBV28 and TRBJ2-1; D may correspond to TRBD1 or TRBD2 (5 bases each). The sequences come from peripheral blood, collected before any cancer treatment. This TCR derives from an older female donor with stage I lung adenocarcinoma. In DNA, the CDR3 is TGTGCCAGCAGAACCGGGGCGAGGGGATACAATGAGCAGTTCTTC. Translation gives CASRTGARGYNEQFF. The complete variable domain, with remaining parts taken from reference TRBV28 and TRBJ2-1, reads DVKVTQSSRYLVKRTGEKVFLECVQDMDHENMFWYRQDPGLGLRLIYFSYDVKMKEKGDIPEGYSVSREKKERFSLILESASTNQTSMYLCASRTGARGYNEQFFGPGTRLTVL.